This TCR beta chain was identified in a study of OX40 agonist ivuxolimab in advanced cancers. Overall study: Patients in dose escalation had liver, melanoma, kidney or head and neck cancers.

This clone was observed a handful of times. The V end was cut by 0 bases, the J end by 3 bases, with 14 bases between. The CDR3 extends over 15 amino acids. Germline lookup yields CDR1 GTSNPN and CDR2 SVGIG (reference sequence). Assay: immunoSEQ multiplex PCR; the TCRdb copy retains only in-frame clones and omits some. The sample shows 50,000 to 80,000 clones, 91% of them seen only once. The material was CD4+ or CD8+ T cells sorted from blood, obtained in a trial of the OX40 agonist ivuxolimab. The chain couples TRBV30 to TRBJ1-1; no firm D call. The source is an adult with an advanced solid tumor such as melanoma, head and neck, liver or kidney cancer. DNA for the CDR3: TGTGCCTGGAGTGTACCCTGGCGACGGGACACTGAAGCTTTCTTT. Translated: CAWSVPWRRDTEAFF.